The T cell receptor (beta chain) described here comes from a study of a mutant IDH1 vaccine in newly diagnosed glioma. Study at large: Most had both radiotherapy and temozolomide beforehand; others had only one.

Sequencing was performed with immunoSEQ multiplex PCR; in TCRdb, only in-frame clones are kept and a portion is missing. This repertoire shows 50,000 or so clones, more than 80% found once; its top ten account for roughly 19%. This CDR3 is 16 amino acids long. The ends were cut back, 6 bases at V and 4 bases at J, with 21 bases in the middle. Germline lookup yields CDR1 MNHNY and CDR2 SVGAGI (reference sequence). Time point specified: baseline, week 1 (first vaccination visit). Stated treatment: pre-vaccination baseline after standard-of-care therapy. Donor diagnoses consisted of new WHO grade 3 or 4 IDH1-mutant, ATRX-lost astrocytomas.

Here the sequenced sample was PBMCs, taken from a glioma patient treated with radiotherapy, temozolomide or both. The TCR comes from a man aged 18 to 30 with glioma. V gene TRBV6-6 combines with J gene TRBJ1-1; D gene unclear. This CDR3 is CASRTPPWEAGTEAFF. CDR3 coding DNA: TGTGCCAGCAGAACCCCCCCCTGGGAGGCCGGCACTGAAGCTTTCTTT.